The present T cell receptor beta chain was sequenced within a study of T cell responses to AZD1222 COVID-19 vaccine. Measured with immunoSEQ multiplex PCR; TCRdb has only the in-frame clones, and not every one. The table lists under 100,000 clones, roughly 90% of them singletons. The CDR3 has 13 amino acids. The germline V and J ends were trimmed by 1 base and 8 bases, with 9 bases remaining between them. Sequenced material: peripheral blood, taken 28 days after the second AZD1222 dose. This sequence was found in an adult who received the AZD1222 COVID-19 vaccine. The chain has TRBV12-3 or TRBV12-4 and TRBJ2-1; D is ambiguous. The DNA of the CDR3 is TGTGCCAGCAGTTTAGATCTCGCAGATGAGCAGTTCTTC. Protein: CASSLDLADEQFF.